Listed here are 27 T cell receptor beta chains from one sample, sequenced in a study of blood T cell repertoires in COVID-19. Libraries were prepared by immunoSEQ multiplex PCR; TCRdb keeps only in-frame clonotypes and omits some of them. The sample gives 100,000 to 150,000 clones, around 74% of which show up once; around 5.9% is in the top ten. Sequencing was carried out using peripheral blood. The source is a man aged 60 to 69 with acute or convalescent COVID-19.

Only one count was recorded for this clone. The V and J genes are TRBV6-6 and TRBJ2-7; tentatively, D is TRBD2 (7 bases). CDR3 length equals 15 residues. The V and J ends lost 6 bases and 1 base respectively, with 16 bases between them. The germline gives CDR1 MNHNY, CDR2 SVGAGI (reference sequence). CDR3 DNA: TGTGCCAGCAGCTCAAAGGGGGGGGAATCCTACGAGCAGTACTTC. Protein: CASSSKGGESYEQYF.

In regard to this clone: One end of the junction does not line up with germline, which may come from a read error. CDR3 region: CASSRDYSEQFF. CDR3 nucleotide sequence: TGTGCCAGCAGCCGAGATTACAGTGAGCAGTTCTTC. The chain carries TRBV7-9 and TRBJ2-1; D uncertain. From germline, CDR1 is SEHNR and CDR2 FQNEAQ (reference sequence). The CDR3 runs 12 residues.

The V and J genes are TRBV3-1 (or the pseudogene TRBV3-2) and TRBJ1-2; no reliable D call. This CDR3 region has 14 residues. Germline V gene lookup returns CDR1 LGHDT and CDR2 YNNKEL (reference sequence). V was pared by 0 bases and J by 4 bases, with 9 bases between. The CDR3: CASSQDNRIYGYTF. The CDR3 DNA is TGTGCCAGCAGCCAAGATAACAGAATCTATGGCTACACCTTC.

This rearrangement joins TRBV4-2 to TRBJ2-6; 7 nucleotides line up with TRBD1. Trimming removed 0 bases from V and 0 bases from J; junction bases left unmatched: 8. Germline loops: CDR1 LGHNA, CDR2 YNFKEQ. There are 19 residues in the CDR3. The CDR3 protein is CASSQDSTGVSSGANVLTF. The CDR3, as DNA: TGTGCCAGCAGCCAAGATTCAACAGGGGTAAGCTCTGGGGCCAACGTCCTGACTTTC.

The chain couples TRBV2 to TRBJ2-7; a weak D match, TRBD1 (5 bases). Germline lookup yields CDR1 SNHLY and CDR2 FYNNEI. V was pared by 8 bases and J by 9 bases, with 17 bases between. This CDR3 is 12 amino acids long. CDR3 in DNA: TGTGCCAGCGTCCAGGGTGGGTTTGGGCAGTACTTC. Translated: CASVQGGFGQYF.

V and J are TRBV10-2 and TRBJ2-1; TRBD2 agrees at 7 bases. Germline loops: CDR1 WSHSY, CDR2 SAAADI. The CDR3 spans 14 residues. Unmatched junction bases numbered 11, after V lost 8 bases and J lost 7 bases. The CDR3: CASRPAGAENEQFF. CDR3 sequence (DNA): TGCGCCAGCCGACCGGCGGGAGCCGAGAATGAGCAGTTCTTC.

The CDR3 bases are TGTGCCACCAGCATAGACAGGTCGTCCTACAATGAGCAGTTCTTC. This gives the protein CATSIDRSSYNEQFF. The rearrangement joins TRBV15 to TRBJ2-1, with D perhaps TRBD1 (6 bases). The CDR3 runs 15 residues. Germline V gene data show CDR1 as LNHNV and CDR2 as YYDKDF (reference sequence). V was clipped by 4 bases and J by 1 base, with 11 bases between them.

The chain has TRBV11-2 and TRBJ2-1, with D tentatively TRBD2 (5 bases). The germline V gene has CDR1 SGHAT and CDR2 FQNNGV. Trimming left V 2 bases short and J 7 bases short, with 15 bases between. The CDR3 totals 15 residues. The CDR3 nucleotides read TGTGCCAGCAGCTTATCGGCGGGTACGTCTAATGAGCAGTTCTTC. It translates to CASSLSAGTSNEQFF. Complete variable domain (other parts from reference TRBV11-2 and TRBJ2-1): EAGVAQSPRYKIIEKRQSVAFWCNPISGHATLYWYQQILGQGPKLLIQFQNNGVVDDSQLPKDRFSAERLKGVDSTLKIQPAKLEDSAVYLCASSLSAGTSNEQFFGPGTRLTVL.

CDR3 sequence: CASSLGGFTEAFF. In DNA form, the CDR3 reads TGTGCCAGCAGCTTAGGAGGGTTCACTGAAGCTTTCTTT. The rearrangement uses TRBV11-2 and TRBJ1-1, with D unresolved. V lost 1 base to trimming and J lost 4 bases, with 7 bases between them. Per germline, CDR1 SGHAT and CDR2 FQNNGV. The CDR3 spans 13 residues.

The chain links TRBV7-2 to TRBJ2-3, with TRBD1 identical over 8 bases. The CDR3 is 15 amino acids. Germline CDR1 and CDR2: SGHTA and FQGNSA. J gave up 7 bases and V 0 bases, and 6 bases lay outside the gene matches. The CDR3 DNA reads as TGTGCCAGCAGCTTAGCAGGACAGGGCTCGAATACGCAGTATTTT. Protein sequence: CASSLAGQGSNTQYF.

This clone was found once. The chain uses TRBV5-6 and TRBJ1-2; 10 bases line up with TRBD1. Trimming removed 4 bases from V and 8 bases from J; junction bases left unmatched: 8. Looked up from germline, CDR1 is SGHDT and CDR2 is YYEEEE. The CDR3 runs to 14 residues. CDR3 sequence reads: CASSTAGTGEGYTF. The DNA for the CDR3 is TGTGCCAGCAGCACTGCAGGGACAGGGGAGGGCTACACCTTC.

V gene TRBV10-3 combines with J gene TRBJ2-7; D gene unclear. The CDR3 consists of 14 residues. V dropped 2 bases and J dropped 5 bases, with 13 bases sitting between them. Germline V gives CDR1 ENHRY, CDR2 SYGVKD. The CDR3 DNA reads TGTGCCATCAGTGAGCGGCTAGAATCGGACGAGCAGTACTTC. Its protein product is CAISERLESDEQYF.

Here the CDR3 reads CASSRPGQVNTEAFF. In DNA, the CDR3 is TGCGCCAGCAGCAGACCGGGACAGGTGAACACTGAAGCTTTCTTT. The chain links TRBV5-1 to TRBJ1-1; 8 bases are a match to TRBD1. V lost 4 bases and J lost 0; bases outside the gene matches: 5. The CDR3 contains 15 residues. In germline, CDR1 is SGHRS, CDR2 YFSETQ.

This rearrangement joins TRBV19 to TRBJ1-1; 9 bases fit TRBD1. There are 16 residues in the CDR3. Germline V gene sequence: CDR1 LNHDA, CDR2 SQIVND (reference sequence). V lost 3 bases and J lost 5; bases outside the gene matches: 10. This CDR3 reads CASSIPWTGEGTEAFF. The CDR3 nucleotides read TGTGCCAGTAGTATTCCATGGACAGGGGAAGGAACTGAAGCTTTCTTT.

The rearrangement links TRBV25-1 to TRBJ2-2; D is unclear. The CDR3 extends over 13 amino acids. V was shortened by 6 bases and J by 0 bases, with 5 bases between the two germline ends. The germline CDR1 and CDR2 sequences are MGHDK and SYGVNS. In DNA form, the CDR3 reads TGTGCCAGCAGACTACCGAACACCGGGGAGCTGTTTTTT. Translating it yields CASRLPNTGELFF.

The chain has TRBV6-1 and TRBJ1-4, with TRBD1 as a possible D gene (5 bases). Germline V gene data show CDR1 as MNHNS and CDR2 as SASEGT. The CDR3 is made up of 15 amino acids. The V end lost 2 bases, the J end lost 5 bases, and 12 bases lay between the germline ends. The CDR3 loop is CASSERGSRNEKLFF. The CDR3 region has the DNA TGTGCCAGCAGTGAAAGGGGCTCGAGGAATGAAAAACTGTTTTTT.

There are a few counts of this clone. The J gene is TRBJ2-2, the V gene TRBV5-1; a weak D match, TRBD2 (6 bases). V was shortened by 7 bases and J by 7 bases, with 14 bases between the two germline ends. The CDR3 length is 13 residues. Germline V lookup: CDR1 SGHRS, CDR2 YFSETQ. CDR3 protein: CASFQGGNGELFF. Written as DNA, the CDR3 is TGCGCCAGCTTCCAGGGAGGAAACGGGGAGCTGTTTTTT.

This clone was counted between two and nine times. This CDR3 is CASSQVVVTGDSPLHF. CDR3 sequence (DNA): TGCGCCAGCAGCCAAGTGGTAGTAACAGGGGATTCACCCCTCCACTTT. The gene calls are TRBV4-1 and TRBJ1-6, with TRBD1 identical over 7 bases. V shed 1 base, J shed 8 bases, and the junction held 8 bases outside the gene matches. This CDR3 region has 16 residues. Per germline, CDR1 MGHRA and CDR2 YSYEKL.

As DNA, the CDR3 is TGTGCCAGCAGCCCGGGGATTGTAGATACGCAGTATTTT. It encodes CASSPGIVDTQYF. The V gene is TRBV7-3, the J gene TRBJ2-3; tentative D call: TRBD2 (5 bases). The CDR3 loop spans 13 amino acids. Deletions cut 5 bases from V and 5 bases from J, with 11 bases between. Germline V gene data show CDR1 as SGHTA and CDR2 as FQGTGA.

This rearrangement joins TRBV20-1 to TRBJ2-7; possibly TRBD2 for D (6 bases). In germline, CDR1 is DFQATT, CDR2 SNEGSKA (reference sequence). The CDR3 is 13 residues long. The germline V and J ends were trimmed by 3 bases and 5 bases, with 14 bases remaining between them. CDR3 region: CSASSGSRDEQYF. CDR3 sequence (DNA): TGCAGTGCTAGTTCCGGGAGTCGGGACGAGCAGTACTTC.

The rearrangement joins TRBV3-1 (or the pseudogene TRBV3-2) to TRBJ2-1, with D hard to call. The V gene's germline CDR1 is LGHDT and CDR2 YNNKEL (reference sequence). There are 12 residues in the CDR3. Trimming shortened V by 0 bases and J by 8 bases, and 5 bases separated the two germline ends. This CDR3 is CASSQETDEQFF. The CDR3 DNA follows: TGTGCCAGCAGCCAAGAAACGGATGAGCAGTTCTTC.

The chain carries TRBV5-6 and TRBJ1-5; weak D call: TRBD1 (5 bases). V dropped 2 bases and J dropped 0 bases, with 12 bases sitting between them. There are 16 residues in the CDR3. The germline V gene has CDR1 SGHDT and CDR2 YYEEEE. As DNA, the CDR3 is TGTGCCAGCAGCTTTGGGGCGGGGAATAGCAATCAGCCCCAGCATTTT. This gives the protein CASSFGAGNSNQPQHF.

This chain joins TRBV3-1 (or the pseudogene TRBV3-2) and TRBJ1-2; D not certain. Germline V gene lookup returns CDR1 LGHDT and CDR2 YNNKEL (reference sequence). The CDR3 spans 14 residues. V was shortened by 4 bases and J by 4 bases, with 13 bases between the two germline ends. DNA for the CDR3: TGTGCCAGCAGCCCCGCGGTGACGTTCTATGGCTACACCTTC. This gives the protein CASSPAVTFYGYTF.

There are a few counts of this clone. This sequence joins TRBV3-1 (or the pseudogene TRBV3-2) and TRBJ1-5; D not certain. Trimming stripped 4 bases from V and 0 bases from J, with 7 bases between. Germline CDR1 LGHDT, CDR2 YNNKEL (reference sequence). The CDR3 length is 14 residues. Here the CDR3 DNA reads TGTGCCAGCAGCCGAGAGTATAGCAATCAGCCCCAGCATTTT. Translation gives CASSREYSNQPQHF.

The J gene is TRBJ1-2, the V gene TRBV29-1; D remains ambiguous. This CDR3 has 14 amino acids. V was clipped by 0 bases and J by 4 bases, with 12 bases between them. From germline, CDR1 is SQVTM and CDR2 ANQGSEA. The CDR3: CSVEDLGQTYGYTF. The CDR3, as DNA: TGCAGCGTTGAAGATTTGGGCCAGACCTATGGCTACACCTTC.

The chain combines TRBV2 with TRBJ2-7, with a weak D call TRBD1 (6 bases). Trimming removed 6 bases from V and 5 bases from J, with 14 bases in between. This CDR3 spans 13 amino acids. CDR1 and CDR2 from the germline V gene are SNHLY and FYNNEI. As DNA, the CDR3 is TGTGCCAGCAGGTCAGGGGTAGGGGACGAGCAGTACTTC. This codes for CASRSGVGDEQYF.

This clone showed up just a few times. The chain is built from TRBV4-1 and TRBJ2-3; D gene unclear. There are 16 residues in the CDR3. Germline V gene data show CDR1 as MGHRA and CDR2 as YSYEKL. Trimming pared 1 base from V and 0 bases from J, leaving 11 bases between. Here the CDR3 DNA reads TGCGCCAGCAGCCAAGTGAACCTAGTTAGCACAGATACGCAGTATTTT. Translating it yields CASSQVNLVSTDTQYF.